This is a list of T cell receptor beta chains from one sample in a study of T cells in Graves' hyperthyroidism and ophthalmopathy. A single record per CDR3 protein comes from TCRdb applying MiXCR to the multiplex PCR reads. The sample comprises fewer than 550,000 distinct CDR3 sequences, 15% to 17% of which are singletons, and approximately 7.5% rests with the top ten. The specimen sequenced was blood. The source of these receptors is a woman aged 18-35 years with Graves' hyperthyroidism. CDR3s include the opening cysteine and the closing phenylalanine or tryptophan. A D gene is named only where the DNA matches it firmly. Clone sizes are given selectively: once, few, many, or a class where the clone is expanded.

V gene: TRBV7-9
J gene: TRBJ2-1
clone size: many
D gene: TRBD2
CDR3 protein: CASSLGTSDYNEQFF
CDR3 DNA: TGTGCCAGCAGCTTAGGGACTAGCGACTACAATGAGCAGTTCTTC

V gene: TRBV13
J gene: TRBJ2-7
clone size: many
D gene: -
CDR3 protein: CASRVRESYEQYF
CDR3 DNA: TGTGCCAGCAGGGTACGCGAGTCCTACGAGCAGTACTTC

V gene: TRBV30
J gene: TRBJ2-7
clone size: -
D gene: TRBD1
CDR3 protein: CAWSWAGGSLYEQYF
CDR3 DNA: TGTGCCTGGAGTTGGGCAGGGGGCTCCCTCTACGAGCAGTACTTC

V gene: TRBV7-2
J gene: TRBJ2-3
clone size: many
D gene: -
CDR3 protein: CASSLARRLVSIITDTQYF
CDR3 DNA: TGTGCCAGCAGCTTAGCAAGGAGGCTAGTCTCCATAATCACAGATACGCAGTATTTT

V gene: TRBV28
J gene: TRBJ1-2
clone size: many
D gene: -
CDR3 protein: CASSSLWARPYGYTF
CDR3 DNA: TGTGCCAGCAGTTCGCTCTGGGCCCGCCCCTACGGCTACACCTTC

V gene: TRBV20-1
J gene: TRBJ2-7
clone size: many
D gene: -
CDR3 protein: CSATGRVGEQYF
CDR3 DNA: TGCAGTGCTACGGGACGTGTCGGCGAGCAGTACTTC

V gene: TRBV20-1
J gene: TRBJ1-1
clone size: many
D gene: -
CDR3 protein: CSAKSHFTEAFF
CDR3 DNA: TGCAGTGCTAAGTCTCACTTCACTGAAGCTTTCTTT

V gene: TRBV7-9
J gene: TRBJ2-1
clone size: few
D gene: -
CDR3 protein: CASSFRGGVYNEQFF
CDR3 DNA: TGTGCCAGCAGCTTTCGGGGCGGAGTCTACAATGAGCAGTTCTTC

V gene: TRBV6-5
J gene: TRBJ1-4
clone size: few
D gene: -
CDR3 protein: CASSYGGRVGDEKLFF
CDR3 DNA: TGTGCCAGCAGTTACGGCGGCAGGGTTGGTGATGAAAAACTGTTTTTT

V gene: TRBV11-3
J gene: TRBJ1-4
clone size: many
D gene: -
CDR3 protein: CASSLDPSFGGYATNEKLFF
CDR3 DNA: TGTGCCAGCAGCTTAGACCCAAGTTTTGGGGGATATGCAACTAATGAAAAACTGTTTTTT

V gene: TRBV6-1
J gene: TRBJ2-1
clone size: many
D gene: TRBD2
CDR3 protein: CASSFIAGGQDEQFF
CDR3 DNA: TGTGCCAGCAGTTTTATAGCGGGGGGGCAGGATGAGCAGTTCTTC

V gene: TRBV7-9
J gene: TRBJ1-6
clone size: -
D gene: -
CDR3 protein: CASSQLVMSPLHF
CDR3 DNA: TGTGCCAGCAGCCAACTCGTCATGTCACCCCTCCACTTT

V gene: TRBV7-9
J gene: TRBJ2-5
clone size: many
D gene: TRBD1
CDR3 protein: CASSLFGQAEETQYF
CDR3 DNA: TGTGCCAGCAGCTTATTCGGACAGGCCGAAGAGACCCAGTACTTC

V gene: TRBV7-2
J gene: TRBJ2-1
clone size: many
D gene: -
CDR3 protein: CASSLQWGGAHNEQFF
CDR3 DNA: TGTGCCAGCAGCTTACAATGGGGGGGGGCACACAATGAGCAGTTCTTC

V gene: TRBV10-2
J gene: TRBJ2-3
clone size: -
D gene: TRBD2
CDR3 protein: CASSATSGRDTQYF
CDR3 DNA: TGCGCCAGCAGTGCGACTAGCGGGAGGGATACGCAGTATTTT

V gene: TRBV2
J gene: TRBJ2-3
clone size: many
D gene: -
CDR3 protein: CASRGDRSTDTQYF
CDR3 DNA: TGTGCCAGCAGGGGAGACAGAAGCACAGATACGCAGTATTTT

V gene: TRBV18
J gene: TRBJ2-7
clone size: many
D gene: TRBD1
CDR3 protein: CASSIGTGSSYEQYF
CDR3 DNA: TGTGCCAGCTCAATAGGGACAGGAAGTTCCTACGAGCAGTACTTC

V gene: TRBV5-5
J gene: TRBJ1-1
clone size: many
D gene: -
CDR3 protein: CASSLLPHGNTEAFF
CDR3 DNA: TGTGCCAGCAGCTTGTTACCCCACGGGAACACTGAAGCTTTCTTT

V gene: TRBV28
J gene: TRBJ1-2
clone size: -
D gene: -
CDR3 protein: CASSSFPNTYGYTF
CDR3 DNA: TGTGCCAGCAGCTCGTTTCCTAATACCTATGGCTACACCTTC

V gene: TRBV20-1
J gene: TRBJ1-5
clone size: few
D gene: TRBD1
CDR3 protein: CSATTGQGALSNQPQHF
CDR3 DNA: TGCAGTGCCACTACGGGACAGGGGGCCCTTAGCAATCAGCCCCAGCATTTT

V gene: TRBV4-2
J gene: TRBJ2-6
clone size: -
D gene: TRBD2
CDR3 protein: CASSQAGLAGVSGANVLTF
CDR3 DNA: TGTGCCAGCAGCCAAGCGGGACTAGCGGGGGTCTCTGGGGCCAACGTCCTGACTTTC

V gene: TRBV25-1
J gene: TRBJ2-7
clone size: few
D gene: -
CDR3 protein: CASSEWTNEQYF
CDR3 DNA: TGTGCCAGCAGTGAATGGACCAACGAGCAGTACTTC

V gene: TRBV5-1
J gene: TRBJ1-1
clone size: many
D gene: TRBD1
CDR3 protein: CASSLGQGDKTEAFF
CDR3 DNA: TGCGCCAGCAGCTTGGGACAGGGGGATAAGACTGAAGCTTTCTTT

V gene: TRBV9
J gene: TRBJ2-3
clone size: few
D gene: TRBD2
CDR3 protein: CASSNGASGMTDTQYF
CDR3 DNA: TGTGCCAGCAGCAACGGGGCTAGCGGGATGACAGATACGCAGTATTTT

V gene: TRBV19
J gene: TRBJ2-5
clone size: -
D gene: TRBD2
CDR3 protein: CASSMLLAGGLAGALVETQYF
CDR3 DNA: TGTGCCAGTAGTATGCTTTTGGCGGGGGGACTAGCGGGAGCTCTCGTTGAGACCCAGTACTTC

V gene: TRBV7-2
J gene: TRBJ2-7
clone size: -
D gene: TRBD2
CDR3 protein: CASSLRVGLAGGSARYEQYF
CDR3 DNA: TGTGCCAGCAGCTTGCGGGTTGGCCTAGCGGGGGGCTCCGCCCGCTACGAGCAGTACTTC

V gene: TRBV6-5
J gene: TRBJ1-2
clone size: -
D gene: -
CDR3 protein: CASSYGTLYGYTF
CDR3 DNA: TGTGCCAGCAGTTACGGGACACTCTATGGCTACACCTTC

V gene: TRBV30
J gene: TRBJ1-2
clone size: many
D gene: TRBD1
CDR3 protein: CACRDRGGYGYTF
CDR3 DNA: TGTGCCTGTAGGGACAGGGGAGGTTATGGCTACACCTTC

V gene: TRBV4-1
J gene: TRBJ2-1
clone size: many
D gene: TRBD1
CDR3 protein: CASSLQGADEQFF
CDR3 DNA: TGCGCCAGCAGCCTACAGGGGGCGGATGAGCAGTTCTTC

V gene: TRBV7-6
J gene: TRBJ2-2
clone size: many
D gene: -
CDR3 protein: CASSLLYPGELFF
CDR3 DNA: TGTGCCAGCAGCTTGCTCTATCCCGGGGAGCTGTTTTTT

V gene: TRBV10-3
J gene: TRBJ2-7
clone size: many
D gene: -
CDR3 protein: CAIRRGPAYEQYF
CDR3 DNA: TGTGCCATTCGACGGGGTCCCGCCTACGAGCAGTACTTC

V gene: TRBV20-1
J gene: TRBJ2-5
clone size: many
D gene: TRBD2
CDR3 protein: CSAASYGTSGDQETQYF
CDR3 DNA: TGCAGTGCCGCATCGTATGGGACTAGCGGGGACCAAGAGACCCAGTACTTC

V gene: TRBV5-4
J gene: TRBJ2-7
clone size: many
D gene: -
CDR3 protein: CASSLGGADEQYF
CDR3 DNA: TGTGCCAGCAGCTTGGGCGGAGCAGACGAGCAGTACTTC

V gene: TRBV2
J gene: TRBJ1-6
clone size: many
D gene: -
CDR3 protein: CASSERRLGSPLHF
CDR3 DNA: TGTGCCAGCAGTGAAAGAAGGCTGGGATCACCCCTCCACTTT

V gene: TRBV27
J gene: TRBJ2-5
clone size: many
D gene: TRBD1
CDR3 protein: CASSPRTGVKTQYF
CDR3 DNA: TGTGCCAGCAGTCCCCGGACAGGGGTAAAGACCCAGTACTTC

V gene: TRBV18
J gene: TRBJ1-3
clone size: few
D gene: -
CDR3 protein: CASSPPNGFTSGNTIYF
CDR3 DNA: TGTGCCAGCTCACCACCGAACGGGTTCACCTCTGGAAACACCATATATTTT

V gene: TRBV2
J gene: TRBJ2-5
clone size: many
D gene: -
CDR3 protein: CASSVQGRAGETQYF
CDR3 DNA: TGTGCCAGCAGTGTTCAAGGCAGGGCAGGAGAGACCCAGTACTTC

V gene: TRBV7-8
J gene: TRBJ1-5
clone size: -
D gene: -
CDR3 protein: CASSLDRVSNQPQHF
CDR3 DNA: TGTGCCAGCAGCTTAGACAGGGTGAGCAATCAGCCCCAGCATTTT

V gene: TRBV2
J gene: TRBJ1-4
clone size: -
D gene: -
CDR3 protein: CASRGPGDEKLFF
CDR3 DNA: TGTGCCAGCAGGGGACCGGGGGATGAAAAACTGTTTTTT

V gene: TRBV6-1
J gene: TRBJ2-1
clone size: many
D gene: TRBD2
CDR3 protein: CASSGGRLAGGGEQFF
CDR3 DNA: TGTGCCAGCAGTGGGGGCCGACTAGCGGGAGGTGGTGAGCAGTTCTTC